This T cell receptor beta chain is drawn from a study of blood T cell repertoires in COVID-19. As for the study in general: Italy, Spain and the United States were the sources of the convalescent and acute COVID-19 samples. Nucleic acid was either cDNA or gDNA, and it came from T cells, B-cell-depleted T cells, or PBMCs.

As handled by the study authors: Counts of nucleated cells, estimated from reference gene primer amplification, were obtained. Only in-frame clones appear in the TCRdb table, and some are missing; sequencing was by immunoSEQ multiplex PCR. V, J and clone size are taken as reported in that table, and D and trimming were inferred from the DNA itself. The sample includes 20,000 to 25,000 clones, 80% to 90% of them seen just once. V gave up 1 base and J gave up 3 bases; unmatched junction bases: 4. Germline V gives CDR1 KGHSH, CDR2 LQKENI. The CDR3 is 15 residues long. This TCR was sampled from a human donor with active COVID-19. The donor label of this sample is uncertain. This sequence joins TRBV18 and TRBJ2-3, with 7 bases fitting TRBD1. Sequenced sample: peripheral blood. CDR3 residues: CASSPRQGMTDTQYF. CDR3 coding DNA: TGTGCCAGCTCACCACGACAGGGTATGACAGATACGCAGTATTTT.